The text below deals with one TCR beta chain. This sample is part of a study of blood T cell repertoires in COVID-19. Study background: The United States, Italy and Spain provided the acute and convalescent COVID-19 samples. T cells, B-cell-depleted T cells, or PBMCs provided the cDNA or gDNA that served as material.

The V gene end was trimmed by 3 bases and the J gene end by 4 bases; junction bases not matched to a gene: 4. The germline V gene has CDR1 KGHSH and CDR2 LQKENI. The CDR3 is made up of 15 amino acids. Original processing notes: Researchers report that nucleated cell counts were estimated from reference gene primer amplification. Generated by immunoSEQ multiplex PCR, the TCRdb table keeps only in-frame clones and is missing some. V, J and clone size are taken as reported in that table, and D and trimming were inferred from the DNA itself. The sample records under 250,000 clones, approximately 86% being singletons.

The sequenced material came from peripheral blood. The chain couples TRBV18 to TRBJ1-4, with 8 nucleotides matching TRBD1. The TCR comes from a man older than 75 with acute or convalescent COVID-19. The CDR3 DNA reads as TGTGCCAGCTCACCCCCGACAGGGGATAATGAAAAACTGTTTTTT. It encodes CASSPPTGDNEKLFF.